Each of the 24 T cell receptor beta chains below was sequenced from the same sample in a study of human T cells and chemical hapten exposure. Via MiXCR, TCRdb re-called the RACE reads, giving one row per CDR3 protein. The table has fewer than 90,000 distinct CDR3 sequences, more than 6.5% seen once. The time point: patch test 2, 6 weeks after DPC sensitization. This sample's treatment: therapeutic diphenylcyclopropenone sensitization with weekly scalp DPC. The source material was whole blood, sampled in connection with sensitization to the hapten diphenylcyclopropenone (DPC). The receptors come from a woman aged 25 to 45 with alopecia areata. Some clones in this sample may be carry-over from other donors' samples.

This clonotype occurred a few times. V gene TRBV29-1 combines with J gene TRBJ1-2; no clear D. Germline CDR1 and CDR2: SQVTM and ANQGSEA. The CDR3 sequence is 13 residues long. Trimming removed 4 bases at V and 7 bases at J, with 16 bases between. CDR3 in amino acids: CSVGHYSVAGYTF. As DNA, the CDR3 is TGCAGCGTTGGACACTATAGCGTGGCTGGCTACACCTTC.

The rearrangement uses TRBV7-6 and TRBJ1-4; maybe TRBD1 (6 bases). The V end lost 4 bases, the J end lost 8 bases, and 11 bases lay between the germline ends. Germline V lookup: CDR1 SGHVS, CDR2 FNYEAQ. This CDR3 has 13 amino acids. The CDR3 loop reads CASSSTGNEKLFF. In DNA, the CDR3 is TGTGCCAGCAGCTCTACAGGGAACGAAAAACTGTTTTTT.

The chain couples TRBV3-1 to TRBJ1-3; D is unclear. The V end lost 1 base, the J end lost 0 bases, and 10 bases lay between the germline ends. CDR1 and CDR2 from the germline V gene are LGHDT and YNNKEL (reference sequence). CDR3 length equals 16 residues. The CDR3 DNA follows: TGTGCCAGCAGCCAAGTTGGCTCCATCTCTGGAAACACCATATATTTT. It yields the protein CASSQVGSISGNTIYF.

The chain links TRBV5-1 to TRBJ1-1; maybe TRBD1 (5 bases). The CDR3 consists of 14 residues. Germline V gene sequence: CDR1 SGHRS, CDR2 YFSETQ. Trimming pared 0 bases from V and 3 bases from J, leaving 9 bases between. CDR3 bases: TGCGCCAGCAGCTTGGTCCAGGGAGACACTGAAGCTTTCTTT. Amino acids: CASSLVQGDTEAFF.

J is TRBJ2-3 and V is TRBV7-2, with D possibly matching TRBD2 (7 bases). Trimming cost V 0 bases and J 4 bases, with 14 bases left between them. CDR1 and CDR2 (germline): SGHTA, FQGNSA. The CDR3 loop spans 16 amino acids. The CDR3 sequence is CASSLALGGGADTQYF. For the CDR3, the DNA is TGTGCCAGCAGCTTAGCGCTTGGGGGGGGCGCAGATACGCAGTATTTT.

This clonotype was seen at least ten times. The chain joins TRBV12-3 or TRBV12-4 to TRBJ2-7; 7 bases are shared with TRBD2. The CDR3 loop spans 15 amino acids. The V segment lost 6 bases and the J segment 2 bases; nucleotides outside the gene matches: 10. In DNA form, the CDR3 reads TGTGCCAGCAGCCCCCCGGAGGGGACTACCTACGAGCAGTACTTC. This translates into CASSPPEGTTYEQYF.

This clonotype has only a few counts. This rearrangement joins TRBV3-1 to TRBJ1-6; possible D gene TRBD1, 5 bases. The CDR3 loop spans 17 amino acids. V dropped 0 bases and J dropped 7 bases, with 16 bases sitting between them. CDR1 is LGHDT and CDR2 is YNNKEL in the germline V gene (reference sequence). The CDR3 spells CASSQDTWRGSNSPLHF. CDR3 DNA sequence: TGTGCCAGCAGCCAAGACACCTGGAGGGGCTCCAATTCACCCCTCCACTTT.

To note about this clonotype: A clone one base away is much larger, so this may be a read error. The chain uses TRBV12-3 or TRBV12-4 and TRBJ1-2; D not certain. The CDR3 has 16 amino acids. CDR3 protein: CGSNPFVLSLPHGYTF. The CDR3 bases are TGTGGCAGCAACCCTTTTGTTCTGTCCCTTCCCCATGGCTACACCTTC.

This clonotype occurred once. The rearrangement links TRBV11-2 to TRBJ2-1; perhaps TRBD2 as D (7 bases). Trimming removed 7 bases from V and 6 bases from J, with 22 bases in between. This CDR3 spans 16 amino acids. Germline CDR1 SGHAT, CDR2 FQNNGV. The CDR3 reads CASTLGFGGGPNEQFF. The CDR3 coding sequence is TGTGCCAGCACCCTGGGGTTCGGCGGGGGCCCCAATGAGCAGTTCTTC.

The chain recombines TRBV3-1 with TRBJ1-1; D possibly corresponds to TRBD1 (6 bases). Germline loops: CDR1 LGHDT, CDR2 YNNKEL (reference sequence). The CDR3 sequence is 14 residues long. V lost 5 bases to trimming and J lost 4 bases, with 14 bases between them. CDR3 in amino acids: CASSGGGSGTEAFF. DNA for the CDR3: TGTGCCAGCAGCGGAGGGGGATCGGGCACTGAAGCTTTCTTT.

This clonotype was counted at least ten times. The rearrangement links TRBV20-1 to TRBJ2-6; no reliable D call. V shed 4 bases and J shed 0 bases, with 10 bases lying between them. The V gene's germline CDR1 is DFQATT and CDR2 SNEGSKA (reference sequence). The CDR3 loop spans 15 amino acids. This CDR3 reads CSAKIFGSGANVLTF. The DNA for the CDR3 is TGCAGTGCTAAAATTTTCGGCTCTGGGGCCAACGTCCTGACTTTC.

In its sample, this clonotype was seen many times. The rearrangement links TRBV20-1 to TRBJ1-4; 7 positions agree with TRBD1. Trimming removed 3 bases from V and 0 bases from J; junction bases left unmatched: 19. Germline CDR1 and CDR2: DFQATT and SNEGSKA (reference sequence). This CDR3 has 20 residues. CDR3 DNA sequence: TGCAGTGCTAGCCCTCTACAGGGGAGGGGGACATTTGCAACTAATGAAAAACTGTTTTTT. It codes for CSASPLQGRGTFATNEKLFF.

This CDR3 is CSVDGGAGVDIQYF. The CDR3 nucleotides read TGCAGCGTTGATGGCGGGGCAGGGGTAGACATTCAGTACTTC. The rearrangement links TRBV29-1 to TRBJ2-4; D may correspond to TRBD1 or TRBD2 (6 bases each). The V end lost 3 bases, the J end lost 8 bases, and 17 bases lay between the germline ends. The CDR3 is 14 amino acids. Germline lookup yields CDR1 SQVTM and CDR2 ANQGSEA.

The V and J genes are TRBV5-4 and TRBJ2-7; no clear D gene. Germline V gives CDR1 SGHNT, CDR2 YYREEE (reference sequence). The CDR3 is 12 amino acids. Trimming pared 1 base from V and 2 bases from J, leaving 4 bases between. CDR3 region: CASSLRPYEQYF. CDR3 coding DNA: TGTGCCAGCAGCTTGCGACCCTACGAGCAGTACTTC.

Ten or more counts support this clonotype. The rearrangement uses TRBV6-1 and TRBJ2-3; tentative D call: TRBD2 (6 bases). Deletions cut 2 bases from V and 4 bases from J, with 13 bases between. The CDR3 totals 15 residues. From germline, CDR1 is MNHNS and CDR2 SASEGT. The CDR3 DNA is TGTGCCAGCAGTGAATGGGGCGGGGTGCCAGATACGCAGTATTTT. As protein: CASSEWGGVPDTQYF.

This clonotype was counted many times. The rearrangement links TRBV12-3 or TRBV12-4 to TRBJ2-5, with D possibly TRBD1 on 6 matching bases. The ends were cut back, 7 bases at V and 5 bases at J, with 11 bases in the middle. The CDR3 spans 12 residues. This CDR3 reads CASKMRGETQYF. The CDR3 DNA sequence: TGTGCCAGCAAAATGAGGGGGGAGACCCAGTACTTC.

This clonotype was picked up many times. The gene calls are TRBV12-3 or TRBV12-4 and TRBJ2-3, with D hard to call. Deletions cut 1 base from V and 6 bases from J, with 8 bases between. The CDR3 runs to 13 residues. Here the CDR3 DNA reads TGTGCCAGCAGTTTAGAAGCGCACGATACGCAGTATTTT. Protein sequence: CASSLEAHDTQYF.

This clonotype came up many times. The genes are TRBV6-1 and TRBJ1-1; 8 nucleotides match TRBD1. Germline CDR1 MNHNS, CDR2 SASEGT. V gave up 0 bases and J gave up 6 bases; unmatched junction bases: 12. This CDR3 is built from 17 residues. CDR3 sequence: CASSEAGRGRRRAEAFF. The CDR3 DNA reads TGTGCCAGCAGTGAAGCGGGCAGGGGGCGGAGGAGAGCTGAAGCTTTCTTT.

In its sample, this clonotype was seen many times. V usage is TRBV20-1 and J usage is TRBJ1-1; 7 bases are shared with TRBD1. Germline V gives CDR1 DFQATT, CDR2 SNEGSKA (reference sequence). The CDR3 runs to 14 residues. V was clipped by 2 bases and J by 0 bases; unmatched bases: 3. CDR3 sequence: CSARQGGVNTEAFF. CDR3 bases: TGCAGTGCTAGACAGGGGGGGGTGAACACTGAAGCTTTCTTT.

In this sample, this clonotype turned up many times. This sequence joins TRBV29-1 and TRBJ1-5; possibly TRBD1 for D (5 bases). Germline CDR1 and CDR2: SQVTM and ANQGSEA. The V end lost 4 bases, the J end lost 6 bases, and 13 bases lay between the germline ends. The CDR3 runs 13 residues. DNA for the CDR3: TGCAGCGTTGGCCAGGGCGAGGGTCAGCCCCAGCATTTT. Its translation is CSVGQGEGQPQHF. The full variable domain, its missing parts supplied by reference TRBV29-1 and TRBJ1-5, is SAVISQKPSRDICQRGTSLTIQCQVDSQVTMMFWYRQQPGQSLTLIATANQGSEATYESGFVIDKFPISRPNLTFSTLTVSNMSPEDSSIYLCSVGQGEGQPQHFGDGTRLSIL.

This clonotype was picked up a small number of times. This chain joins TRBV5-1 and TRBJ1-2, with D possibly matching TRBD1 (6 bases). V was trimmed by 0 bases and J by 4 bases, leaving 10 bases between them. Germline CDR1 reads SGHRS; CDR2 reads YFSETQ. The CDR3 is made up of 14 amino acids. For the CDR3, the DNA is TGCGCCAGCAGCTTGGAGGGGGAAGTCTATGGCTACACCTTC. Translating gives CASSLEGEVYGYTF.

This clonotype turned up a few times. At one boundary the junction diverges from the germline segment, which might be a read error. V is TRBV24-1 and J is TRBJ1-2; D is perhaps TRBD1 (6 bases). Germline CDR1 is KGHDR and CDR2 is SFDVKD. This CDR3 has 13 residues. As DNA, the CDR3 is TGTGCCACCAGTGATTCCTACCAACAGGGCCTTTTCTTC. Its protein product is CATSDSYQQGLFF.

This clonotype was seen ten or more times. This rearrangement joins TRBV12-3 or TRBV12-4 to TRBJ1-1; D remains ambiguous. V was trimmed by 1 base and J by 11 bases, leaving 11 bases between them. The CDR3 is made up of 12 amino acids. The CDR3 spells CASSLETTNAFF. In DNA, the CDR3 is TGTGCCAGCAGTTTAGAGACGACAAACGCTTTCTTT.

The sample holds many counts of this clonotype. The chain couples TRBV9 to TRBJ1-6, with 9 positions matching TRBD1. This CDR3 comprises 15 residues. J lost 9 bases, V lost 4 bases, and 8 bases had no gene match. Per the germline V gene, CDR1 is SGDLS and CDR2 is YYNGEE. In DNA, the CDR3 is TGTGCCAGCAGCACATCCGGGACAGGGTTTTCACCCCTCCACTTT. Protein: CASSTSGTGFSPLHF.